Below, 30 T cell receptor beta chains from the same sample are listed, as sequenced in a study of cytomegalovirus exposure and HLA in healthy donors. Primers: 60 Vbeta forward and 13 Jbeta reverse. The data were produced by immunoSEQ multiplex PCR, yet TCRdb's version contains in-frame clones alone and is incomplete. The table has approximately 120,000 clones, about 86% seen once. The specimen was PBMCs. All receptors derive from a woman under 40 in good health and CMV-seronegative.

The rearrangement uses TRBV5-1 and TRBJ1-1; no firm D call. Looked up from germline, CDR1 is SGHRS and CDR2 is YFSETQ. This CDR3 has 12 residues. V was cut by 5 bases and J by 4 bases, with 9 bases left in between. The CDR3 protein is CASRASGTEAFF. For the CDR3, the DNA is TGCGCCAGCAGGGCTTCGGGCACTGAAGCTTTCTTT. The variable domain in full, completed from reference TRBV5-1 and TRBJ1-1, reads KAGVTQTPRYLIKTRGQQVTLSCSPISGHRSVSWYQQTPGQGLQFLFEYFSETQRNKGNFPGRFSGRQFSNSRSEMNVSTLELGDSALYLCASRASGTEAFFGQGTRLTVV.

This clone appeared a single time. The chain is built from TRBV28 and TRBJ2-5, with D uncertain. The CDR3 is made up of 16 amino acids. The ends were cut back, 3 bases at V and 2 bases at J, with 16 bases in the middle. Germline V gene data show CDR1 as MDHEN and CDR2 as SYDVKM. DNA of the CDR3: TGTGCCAGCAGTTTTTCCTGGCGGAGCGTTCAAGAGACCCAGTACTTC. It translates to CASSFSWRSVQETQYF.

The J gene is TRBJ2-1, the V gene TRBV6-1; TRBD2 agrees at 8 bases. Germline V lookup: CDR1 MNHNS, CDR2 SASEGT. There are 16 residues in the CDR3. Trimming at V came to 3 bases and at J to 6 bases, leaving 10 bases not matched to a gene. The CDR3 region is CASSDTGSSGINEQFF. The CDR3 DNA reads as TGTGCCAGCAGTGACACCGGGAGTAGCGGGATCAATGAGCAGTTCTTC.

The V and J genes are TRBV27 and TRBJ2-2, with 9 bases matching TRBD2. Germline assignment: CDR1 MNHEY and CDR2 SMNVEV (reference sequence). The V gene end was trimmed by 1 base and the J gene end by 8 bases; junction bases not matched to a gene: 8. There are 16 residues in the CDR3. CDR3 DNA: TGTGCCAGCAGTTTATGGGCTAGCGGGGCCTTTGGGGAGCTGTTTTTT. Protein product: CASSLWASGAFGELFF.

This clone turned up a few times. The rearrangement links TRBV6-1 to TRBJ2-5, with 10 bases identical to TRBD1. CDR1 MNHNS and CDR2 SASEGT come from the germline V gene. V lost 3 bases, J lost 5 bases, and 6 bases stayed unmatched. This CDR3 contains 15 residues. The CDR3 region is CASSEMGQGTETQYF. As DNA, the CDR3 is TGTGCCAGCAGTGAGATGGGACAGGGGACGGAGACCCAGTACTTC.

This clone turned up a few times. The genes are TRBV4-1 and TRBJ2-2; D is possibly TRBD1 (5 bases). CDR3 length: 19 residues. Germline CDR1 reads MGHRA; CDR2 reads YSYEKL. V shed 3 bases and J shed 5 bases, with 25 bases lying between them. Here the CDR3 reads CASSHPVVVPGRFTGELFF. The CDR3 DNA follows: TGCGCCAGCAGCCATCCTGTTGTCGTTCCAGGGCGGTTTACCGGGGAGCTGTTTTTT.

The chain joins TRBV7-9 to TRBJ2-7, with 10 bases aligning to TRBD2. V lost 0 bases, J lost 8 bases, and 19 bases stayed unmatched. The germline V gene has CDR1 SEHNR and CDR2 FQNEAQ (reference sequence). The CDR3 runs 19 residues. CDR3 coding DNA: TGTGCCAGCAGCTTAGCCCCTTCTAGACTAGCGGGCGTAAGGCGTAAGCAGTACTTC. This gives the protein CASSLAPSRLAGVRRKQYF.

V gene TRBV19 combines with J gene TRBJ1-4; D perhaps matches TRBD1 (5 bases). This CDR3 spans 13 amino acids. The V end lost 9 bases, the J end lost 7 bases, and 15 bases lay between the germline ends. The V gene's germline CDR1 is LNHDA and CDR2 SQIVND (reference sequence). The CDR3 DNA sequence: TGTGCCAGCAGGCGGCAGGGAAGTGAAAAACTGTTTTTT. Translated, it gives CASRRQGSEKLFF. The full variable domain, with the rest looked up from reference TRBV19 and TRBJ1-4, is DGGITQSPKYLFRKEGQNVTLSCEQNLNHDAMYWYRQDPGQGLRLIYYSQIVNDFQKGDIAEGYSVSREKKESFPLTVTSAQKNPTAFYLCASRRQGSEKLFFGSGTQLSVL.

J is TRBJ2-6 and V is TRBV28; D call uncertain. The CDR3 sequence is 12 residues long. Trimming removed 7 bases from V and 2 bases from J, with 3 bases in between. The germline CDR1 and CDR2 sequences are MDHEN and SYDVKM. CDR3 DNA sequence: TGTGCCAGCATAGCTGGGGCCAACGTCCTGACTTTC. The encoded protein is CASIAGANVLTF.

The genes are TRBV19 and TRBJ2-7, with unresolved D. CDR3 length: 14 amino acids. V lost 3 bases, J lost 2 bases, and 11 bases lay in between. Germline V CDR1 and CDR2: LNHDA, SQIVND (reference sequence). The CDR3: CASSMGGDTYEQYF. CDR3 sequence (DNA): TGTGCCAGTAGTATGGGTGGCGACACCTACGAGCAGTACTTC.

This clone showed up just a few times. The CDR3 region is CASSLAQGYEQYF. CDR3 bases: TGTGCCAGCAGTCTAGCACAGGGCTACGAGCAGTACTTC. The rearrangement joins TRBV6-1 to TRBJ2-7; tentative D call: TRBD1 (6 bases). CDR3 size: 13 residues. V was clipped by 5 bases and J by 3 bases, with 11 bases between them. Germline loops: CDR1 MNHNS, CDR2 SASEGT.

The gene calls are TRBV5-1 and TRBJ2-3; possible D gene TRBD2, 5 bases. V lost 4 bases and J lost 6, with 9 bases in between. This CDR3 contains 12 residues. CDR1 is SGHRS, CDR2 YFSETQ, per germline. The CDR3 is CASSVSGDTQYF. The CDR3 DNA sequence: TGCGCCAGCAGCGTGAGCGGCGATACGCAGTATTTT. Drawing the rest from reference TRBV5-1 and TRBJ2-3, the complete variable domain is KAGVTQTPRYLIKTRGQQVTLSCSPISGHRSVSWYQQTPGQGLQFLFEYFSETQRNKGNFPGRFSGRQFSNSRSEMNVSTLELGDSALYLCASSVSGDTQYFGPGTRLTVL.

This rearrangement joins TRBV27 to TRBJ2-7, with 12 bases fitting TRBD2. CDR3 length equals 17 residues. V shed 5 bases and J 7 bases; nucleotides not matched to a gene: 15. Germline CDR1 reads MNHEY; CDR2 reads SMNVEV (reference sequence). CDR3: CASSQSPRLAGAWEQYF. CDR3 sequence (DNA): TGTGCCAGCAGTCAATCACCTCGACTAGCGGGAGCTTGGGAGCAGTACTTC.

The chain joins TRBV11-2 to TRBJ2-2; the D gene is possibly TRBD2 (6 bases). Per the germline V gene, CDR1 is SGHAT and CDR2 is FQNNGV. Trimming stripped 1 base from V and 5 bases from J, with 8 bases between. There are 14 residues in the CDR3. The CDR3, as DNA: TGTGCCAGCAGCTTAGGGGGGAGGACCGGGGAGCTGTTTTTT. Protein sequence: CASSLGGRTGELFF.

The rearrangement joins TRBV13 to TRBJ2-5, with D perhaps matching TRBD2 (5 bases). This CDR3 is 15 amino acids long. Germline lookup yields CDR1 PRHDT and CDR2 FYEKMQ (reference sequence). Deletions cut 5 bases from V and 5 bases from J, with 18 bases between. CDR3 protein: CASSHSEVARETQYF. In nucleotides, the CDR3 is TGTGCCAGCAGCCATAGCGAGGTGGCGCGGGAGACCCAGTACTTC.

The J gene is TRBJ2-7, the V gene TRBV4-2; D is uncertain. Germline CDR1 reads LGHNA; CDR2 reads YNFKEQ. The CDR3 spans 14 residues. Trimming stripped 0 bases from V and 2 bases from J, with 8 bases between. CDR3 DNA sequence: TGTGCCAGCAGCCAAGATATCGGAGCCTACGAGCAGTACTTC. Translated, it gives CASSQDIGAYEQYF.

J is TRBJ2-1 and V is TRBV2; weak D call: TRBD2 (5 bases). Germline CDR1 is SNHLY and CDR2 is FYNNEI. The CDR3 is made up of 15 amino acids. V gave up 5 bases and J gave up 0 bases, with 11 bases separating them. The CDR3 DNA reads TGTGCCAGCAGTCCGTGGGAGCCCTCCTACAATGAGCAGTTCTTC. Translation: CASSPWEPSYNEQFF.

Comment on this clone: Other nucleotide sequences in the sample specify the same CDR3. The genes are TRBV7-6 and TRBJ1-1, with 10 bases identical to TRBD1. The CDR3 length is 15 residues. The V segment lost 9 bases and the J segment 3 bases; nucleotides outside the gene matches: 10. Germline loops: CDR1 SGHVS, CDR2 FNYEAQ. This chain's CDR3 is CASSLTGTGDTEAFF. The CDR3 DNA is TGTGCCAGTAGCCTAACCGGGACAGGGGACACTGAAGCTTTCTTT.

J is TRBJ2-5 and V is TRBV28, with a possible D match to TRBD2 (5 bases). The CDR3 has 15 amino acids. Germline CDR1 MDHEN, CDR2 SYDVKM. Trimming removed 3 bases from V and 3 bases from J, with 14 bases in between. The CDR3 DNA is TGTGCCAGCAGTTTGGATTTCGGGGATAAAGAGACCCAGTACTTC. This codes for CASSLDFGDKETQYF.

The CDR3 is CASSLRDPRTDTQYF. The CDR3, as DNA: TGTGCCAGCAGCTTACGGGATCCCCGCACAGATACGCAGTATTTT. The genes are TRBV7-9 and TRBJ2-3, with D tentatively TRBD2 (5 bases). This CDR3 comprises 15 residues. In germline, CDR1 is SEHNR, CDR2 FQNEAQ (reference sequence). Deletions cut 2 bases from V and 1 base from J, with 10 bases between.

In DNA form, the CDR3 reads TGTGCCAGCAGCCAGGACGGACAGCCCTTTTCCGAGCAGTACTTC. This gives the protein CASSQDGQPFSEQYF. J is TRBJ2-7 and V is TRBV14; maybe TRBD1 (6 bases). Trimming removed 3 bases from V and 6 bases from J, with 18 bases in between. The length of the CDR3 is 15 residues. CDR1 and CDR2 (germline): SGHDN, FVKESK. Drawing the rest from reference TRBV14 and TRBJ2-7, the complete variable domain is EAGVTQFPSHSVIEKGQTVTLRCDPISGHDNLYWYRRVMGKEIKFLLHFVKESKQDESGMPNNRFLAERTGGTYSTLKVQPAELEDSGVYFCASSQDGQPFSEQYFGPGTRLTVT.

This clone was seen a single time. The rearrangement joins TRBV18 to TRBJ2-7; a weak D match, TRBD2 (7 bases). Trimming shortened V by 6 bases and J by 3 bases, and 21 bases separated the two germline ends. Germline V gives CDR1 KGHSH, CDR2 LQKENI. The CDR3 length is 16 residues. CDR3 DNA sequence: TGTGCCAGCTCGTCTAGCCGGGGGGCCTTTATCTACGAGCAGTACTTC. Residues: CASSSSRGAFIYEQYF. The full variable domain, rest sourced from reference TRBV18 and TRBJ2-7, is NAGVMQNPRHLVRRRGQEARLRCSPMKGHSHVYWYRQLPEEGLKFMVYLQKENIIDESGMPKERFSAEFPKEGPSILRIQQVVRGDSAAYFCASSSSRGAFIYEQYFGPGTRLTVT.

J is TRBJ2-1 and V is TRBV5-1; D is undetermined. This CDR3 is built from 14 residues. V lost 1 base and J 5 bases, leaving 10 bases between the germline ends. Germline V gene data show CDR1 as SGHRS and CDR2 as YFSETQ. CDR3 sequence reads: CASSLWLADNEQFF. As DNA, the CDR3 is TGCGCCAGCAGCTTGTGGTTGGCGGACAATGAGCAGTTCTTC.

The chain recombines TRBV7-6 with TRBJ1-1; D ambiguous. There are 13 residues in the CDR3. Per germline, CDR1 SGHVS and CDR2 FNYEAQ. The germline V and J ends were trimmed by 2 bases and 6 bases, with 10 bases remaining between them. CDR3 in amino acids: CASSLSGNSEAFF. CDR3 in DNA: TGTGCCAGCAGCTTATCGGGGAATTCTGAAGCTTTCTTT.

The genes are TRBV6-4 and TRBJ2-1; weak D call: TRBD2 (6 bases). Germline V gene data show CDR1 as MRHNA and CDR2 as SNTAGT. The CDR3 is 13 residues long. Trimming cost V 6 bases and J 9 bases, with 15 bases left between them. The CDR3 region is CASSLVGGGEQFF. The DNA for the CDR3 is TGTGCCAGCAGCTTGGTGGGGGGTGGTGAGCAGTTCTTC.

The chain employs TRBV7-9 and TRBJ2-7, with unresolved D. The CDR3 spans 14 residues. V shed 1 base and J shed 3 bases, with 10 bases lying between them. Germline V gene lookup returns CDR1 SEHNR and CDR2 FQNEAQ (reference sequence). CDR3 protein: CASSLGGTDYEQYF. The CDR3 DNA is TGTGCCAGCAGCTTAGGAGGTACTGACTACGAGCAGTACTTC. The full variable domain, its missing parts supplied by reference TRBV7-9 and TRBJ2-7, is DTGVSQNPRHKITKRGQNVTFRCDPISEHNRLYWYRQTLGQGPEFLTYFQNEAQLEKSRLLSDRFSAERPKGSFSTLEIQRTEQGDSAMYLCASSLGGTDYEQYFGPGTRLTVT.

The chain uses TRBV15 and TRBJ2-1, with 8 bases fitting TRBD1. The V and J ends lost 2 bases and 9 bases, in that order; junction bases with no gene match: 12. Germline V gives CDR1 LNHNV, CDR2 YYDKDF (reference sequence). CDR3 size: 16 residues. The CDR3 here is CATSRPSGTGSSEQFF. In DNA form, the CDR3 reads TGTGCCACCAGCAGACCCTCCGGGACAGGAAGTAGTGAGCAGTTCTTC.

This chain uses TRBV7-9 with TRBJ1-2; 9 bases agree with TRBD1. Germline V gives CDR1 SEHNR, CDR2 FQNEAQ (reference sequence). J was trimmed by 5 bases and V by 2 bases; bases with no gene match: 6. CDR3 length: 15 residues. CDR3 nucleotide sequence: TGTGCCAGCAGCTTAAGAGGGACAGGGATGTATGGCTACACCTTC. Amino acid sequence: CASSLRGTGMYGYTF.

CDR3 coding DNA: TGCGCCAGCAGCCAACGATTAGGGGCAGATACGCAGTATTTT. It is translated as CASSQRLGADTQYF. The genes are TRBV4-1 and TRBJ2-3; D might be TRBD1 (5 bases). The CDR3 contains 14 residues. Trimming shortened V by 2 bases and J by 4 bases, and 10 bases separated the two germline ends. CDR1 MGHRA and CDR2 YSYEKL come from the germline V gene.

The genes are TRBV4-1 and TRBJ2-2, with TRBD1 as a possible D gene (5 bases). Germline V gene lookup returns CDR1 MGHRA and CDR2 YSYEKL. The V end lost 4 bases, the J end lost 6 bases, and 21 bases lay between the germline ends. The CDR3 totals 17 residues. The CDR3 region has the DNA TGCGCCAGCAGCCGACCGAAGGGAACAGGCCCCCCCGGGGAGCTGTTTTTT. Its translation: CASSRPKGTGPPGELFF.